One sample yielded the 29 T cell receptor beta chains listed below, sequenced in a study of PD-1 blockade in classical Hodgkin lymphoma. Repertoires were generated with immunoSEQ multiplex PCR, while TCRdb's copy carries only in-frame clones and drops some. The sample has tens of thousands of clones, approximately 91% seen once. Every patient was affected by relapse after autologous stem cell transplantation, while exposure to brentuximab vedotin was not uniform. This specimen was peripheral blood mononuclear cells (PBMCs), taken at baseline. Receptors originate from a human donor with classical Hodgkin lymphoma.

The rearrangement joins TRBV5-1 to TRBJ2-1; 10 positions match TRBD2. J gave up 10 bases and V 1 base, and 11 bases lay outside the gene matches. The germline gives CDR1 SGHRS, CDR2 YFSETQ. This CDR3 has 16 residues. The CDR3 nucleotides read TGCGCCAGCAGCTTGTCCCTAGCGGGAGCCGGGACCGAGCAGTTCTTC. Translated: CASSLSLAGAGTEQFF.

The gene calls are TRBV28 and TRBJ1-2; TRBD1 might be the D (6 bases). The CDR3 extends over 13 amino acids. In germline, CDR1 is MDHEN, CDR2 SYDVKM. The V and J ends lost 11 bases and 7 bases respectively, with 20 bases between them. The CDR3 bases are TGTGCCTGTACTCCGGGACAAGAGCGTGGCTACACCTTC. It codes for CACTPGQERGYTF.

This clone was recorded once. J is TRBJ2-3 and V is TRBV29-1, with 11 bases lining up with TRBD1. Germline V CDR1 and CDR2: SQVTM, ANQGSEA. The CDR3 consists of 14 residues. The V gene end was trimmed by 4 bases and the J gene end by 3 bases; junction bases not matched to a gene: 3. The CDR3 DNA reads as TGCAGCGTTGCGGGACAGGGGGGAACAGATACGCAGTATTTT. Encoded protein: CSVAGQGGTDTQYF.

This sequence joins TRBV9 and TRBJ2-7; no clear D. The V end lost 10 bases, the J end lost 7 bases, and 15 bases lay between the germline ends. CDR3 length: 11 residues. The germline V gene has CDR1 SGDLS and CDR2 YYNGEE. CDR3 DNA sequence: TGTGCCCACCTACCCCCACAAGAGCAGTACTTC. Amino acid sequence: CAHLPPQEQYF. The whole variable domain, remainder taken from reference TRBV9 and TRBJ2-7, is DSGVTQTPKHLITATGQRVTLRCSPRSGDLSVYWYQQSLDQGLQFLIQYYNGEERAKGNILERFSAQQFPDLHSELNLSSLELGDSALYFCAHLPPQEQYFGPGTRLTVT.

CDR3 sequence reads: CASRHCIATLRTEAFF. In DNA form, the CDR3 reads TGTGCCAGCAGACATTGTATAGCTACACTTCGCACTGAAGCTTTCTTT. The chain links TRBV21-1 to TRBJ1-1. TRBV21-1 is shown as a pseudogene. The CDR3 runs to 16 residues.

The rearrangement uses TRBV6-4 and TRBJ2-2; maybe TRBD1 (6 bases). The ends were cut back, 2 bases at V and 7 bases at J, with 14 bases in the middle. Germline CDR1 is MRHNA and CDR2 is SNTAGT. The CDR3 totals 15 residues. The CDR3 DNA reads TGTGCCAGCAGTGACGGGGGCCTGGGATACGGGGAGCTGTTTTTT. Amino acids: CASSDGGLGYGELFF.

This clone was observed once. This sequence joins TRBV7-8 and TRBJ2-3; 16 bases agree with TRBD2. After removal of 1 base from V and 8 bases from J, the junction contained 6 bases not matched to a gene. The CDR3 is 17 residues long. Looked up from germline, CDR1 is SGHVS and CDR2 is FQNEAQ. CDR3 coding DNA: TGTGCCAGCAGCTTAGTTGGGACTAGCGGGGGGGCGGGTACGCAGTATTTT. It specifies CASSLVGTSGGAGTQYF.

This clone was seen just once. V usage is TRBV27 and J usage is TRBJ2-7; 8 nucleotides agree with TRBD2. Trimming cost V 5 bases and J 4 bases; bases outside gene matches: 7. CDR3 length: 14 amino acids. Germline V lookup: CDR1 MNHEY, CDR2 SMNVEV (reference sequence). CDR3 DNA: TGTGCCAGCAGTCCTCGGGGGGGAGGTTACGAGCAGTACTTC. Protein product: CASSPRGGGYEQYF.

The J gene is TRBJ1-2, the V gene TRBV7-2; perhaps TRBD1 as D (5 bases). Germline V gives CDR1 SGHTA, CDR2 FQGNSA. The CDR3 extends over 14 amino acids. With 2 bases removed from V and 6 bases from J, the gap between germline ends came to 13 bases. The CDR3 sequence is CASSLIRASDGYTF. The CDR3 nucleotides are TGTGCCAGCAGCTTAATCAGGGCTTCAGATGGCTACACCTTC.

DNA for the CDR3: TGTGCCAGTAGTATAGGGAGCGGGGGGCAGGATACGCAGTATTTT. It codes for CASSIGSGGQDTQYF. The chain uses TRBV19 and TRBJ2-3; 9 nucleotides match TRBD2. The trim removed 1 base at V and 6 bases at J, leaving 5 bases unmatched. The CDR3 runs 15 residues. CDR1 and CDR2 (germline): LNHDA, SQIVND (reference sequence).

This clone was picked up a small number of times. V is TRBV7-9 and J is TRBJ2-2; D might be TRBD2 (5 bases). CDR3 length: 13 amino acids. V lost 2 bases and J lost 6, with 7 bases in between. CDR1 SEHNR and CDR2 FQNEAQ come from the germline V gene (reference sequence). CDR3 loop: CASSLLAPGELFF. CDR3 bases: TGTGCCAGCAGCTTATTAGCGCCCGGGGAGCTGTTTTTT.

The V call is TRBV4-1, the J call TRBJ2-6; D not resolved. The length of the CDR3 is 15 residues. Trimming cost V 2 bases and J 2 bases, with 7 bases left between them. Looked up from germline, CDR1 is MGHRA and CDR2 is YSYEKL. DNA for the CDR3: TGCGCCAGCAGCCAACATCGCACTGGGGCCAACGTCCTGACTTTC. This encodes CASSQHRTGANVLTF.

This chain links TRBV25-1 with TRBJ1-6; D call uncertain. This CDR3 region has 16 residues. V was shortened by 4 bases and J by 0 bases, with 10 bases between the two germline ends. Germline V gene data show CDR1 as MGHDK and CDR2 as SYGVNS. The CDR3 reads CASSGLGSSYNSPLHF. The CDR3 DNA follows: TGTGCCAGCAGTGGTCTAGGTAGCTCCTATAATTCACCCCTCCACTTT.

The chain links TRBV28 to TRBJ1-5; 8 bases are shared with TRBD1. V lost 5 bases to trimming and J lost 7 bases; unmatched junction nucleotides: 7. The CDR3 loop spans 14 amino acids. In germline, CDR1 is MDHEN, CDR2 SYDVKM. The CDR3 spells CASSPTGVVQPQHF. CDR3 DNA: TGTGCCAGCAGTCCGACAGGGGTGGTCCAGCCCCAGCATTTT.

The V gene is TRBV19, the J gene TRBJ1-1, with D perhaps matching TRBD1 (5 bases). V lost 3 bases to trimming and J lost 7 bases, with 12 bases between them. There are 13 residues in the CDR3. Germline CDR1 LNHDA, CDR2 SQIVND (reference sequence). This CDR3 reads CASSILGQGEAFF. CDR3 DNA: TGTGCCAGTAGTATTTTAGGGCAGGGTGAAGCTTTCTTT.

The rearrangement links TRBV6-6 to TRBJ2-7, with 8 bases identical to TRBD1. V was clipped by 5 bases and J by 4 bases; unmatched bases: 7. CDR1 MNHNY and CDR2 SVGAGI come from the germline V gene (reference sequence). This CDR3 has 14 amino acids. CDR3 DNA sequence: TGTGCCAGCAGTCACGGACAGGGACGGTACGAGCAGTACTTC. Its translation is CASSHGQGRYEQYF.

This chain joins TRBV19 and TRBJ2-2; 11 bases line up with TRBD2. Looked up from germline, CDR1 is LNHDA and CDR2 is SQIVND (reference sequence). V lost 8 bases and J lost 5; bases outside the gene matches: 13. CDR3 length equals 17 residues. The CDR3 nucleotides are TGTGCCAGTCATACTCCCTTTAGCGGGAGGGGGACCGGGGAGCTGTTTTTT. Amino acid sequence: CASHTPFSGRGTGELFF.

Only one count was recorded for this clone. CDR3 amino acids: CASSPNVDYTYNEQFF. The CDR3 coding sequence is TGCGCCAGCAGCCCAAATGTGGACTACACCTACAATGAGCAGTTCTTC. The chain joins TRBV4-1 to TRBJ2-1, with a possible D match to TRBD2 (6 bases). Per the germline V gene, CDR1 is MGHRA and CDR2 is YSYEKL. The CDR3 contains 16 residues. Trimming took 4 bases from V and 2 from J, leaving 15 bases between them.

A single count supports this clone. The CDR3 DNA follows: TGTGCTAGTGGTTCCAACAGCACAGATACGCAGTATTTT. It codes for CASGSNSTDTQYF. The genes are TRBV12-5 and TRBJ2-3; D gene unclear. Germline V gene sequence: CDR1 LGHNT, CDR2 FRNRAP. The V end was cut by 4 bases, the J end by 0 bases, with 5 bases between. This CDR3 is built from 13 residues.

The chain links TRBV4-2 to TRBJ1-4; weak D call: TRBD1 (6 bases). Germline assignment: CDR1 LGHNA and CDR2 YNFKEQ. V was shortened by 6 bases and J by 6 bases, with 17 bases between the two germline ends. The CDR3 length is 15 residues. The CDR3 loop is CASRDRNREHEKLFF. CDR3 DNA sequence: TGTGCCAGCAGGGACAGAAACAGGGAGCATGAAAAACTGTTTTTT.

The rearrangement uses TRBV19 and TRBJ2-3; 8 positions match TRBD2. Trimming at V came to 6 bases and at J to 3 bases, leaving 11 bases not matched to a gene. Germline V lookup: CDR1 LNHDA, CDR2 SQIVND (reference sequence). CDR3 size: 16 residues. The CDR3 region is CASRKKTGGRTDTQYF. The CDR3 region has the DNA TGTGCCAGTAGGAAGAAAACGGGAGGGCGGACAGATACGCAGTATTTT.

Only a few counts were recorded for this clone. This chain joins TRBV4-1 and TRBJ1-4, with TRBD1 as a possible D gene (5 bases). The CDR3 contains 18 residues. In germline, CDR1 is MGHRA, CDR2 YSYEKL. The V gene lost 0 bases and the J gene lost 0 bases, with 14 bases spanning the gap. The CDR3 sequence: CASSQDWGRASTNEKLFF. The CDR3 coding sequence is TGCGCCAGCAGCCAAGATTGGGGCAGGGCGTCAACTAATGAAAAACTGTTTTTT.

The chain combines TRBV7-9 with TRBJ2-7, with 10 nucleotides matching TRBD1. The CDR3 extends over 14 amino acids. J was trimmed by 5 bases and V by 5 bases; bases with no gene match: 6. Germline values: CDR1 SEHNR, CDR2 FQNEAQ (reference sequence). In nucleotides, the CDR3 is TGTGCCAGCAGCCCTGGACAGGGGGGAAACGAGCAGTACTTC. It is translated as CASSPGQGGNEQYF.

J is TRBJ1-3 and V is TRBV7-2; 7 bases match TRBD1. From germline, CDR1 is SGHTA and CDR2 FQGNSA. Trimming at V came to 5 bases and at J to 2 bases, leaving 3 bases not matched to a gene. The CDR3 runs to 14 residues. The CDR3 DNA sequence: TGTGCCAGCAGCGAGGGGGCGACTGGAAACACCATATATTTT. It codes for CASSEGATGNTIYF.

The chain joins TRBV7-9 to TRBJ1-2; the D gene is possibly TRBD1 (6 bases). Germline values: CDR1 SEHNR, CDR2 FQNEAQ (reference sequence). The V gene lost 2 bases and the J gene lost 6 bases, with 16 bases spanning the gap. CDR3 size: 15 residues. The CDR3 coding sequence is TGTGCCAGCAGCTTAACAAGTGGGGGACAAGATGGCTACACCTTC. Translating it yields CASSLTSGGQDGYTF. Together with reference TRBV7-9 and TRBJ1-2, the CDR3 gives the full variable domain: DTGVSQNPRHKITKRGQNVTFRCDPISEHNRLYWYRQTLGQGPEFLTYFQNEAQLEKSRLLSDRFSAERPKGSFSTLEIQRTEQGDSAMYLCASSLTSGGQDGYTFGSGTRLTVV.

The V call is TRBV13, the J call TRBJ2-7; TRBD1 aligns across 7 bases. J was trimmed by 2 bases and V by 4 bases; bases with no gene match: 5. This CDR3 comprises 14 residues. Germline assignment: CDR1 PRHDT and CDR2 FYEKMQ (reference sequence). The CDR3 DNA sequence: TGTGCCAGCAGCTCGACAGGGTTCGCCTACGAGCAGTACTTC. Translating it yields CASSSTGFAYEQYF.

V gene TRBV5-6 combines with J gene TRBJ1-2; TRBD1 is a possible D gene (5 bases). Germline V gives CDR1 SGHDT, CDR2 YYEEEE. There are 12 residues in the CDR3. Trimming shortened V by 6 bases and J by 8 bases, and 14 bases separated the two germline ends. CDR3 DNA: TGTGCCAGCACCTCATCCAGGGAAGGCTACACCTTC. Translated, it gives CASTSSREGYTF.

The genes are TRBV28 and TRBJ2-2, with unresolved D. The CDR3 length is 15 residues. V lost 3 bases, J lost 6 bases, and 14 bases lay in between. CDR1 is MDHEN, CDR2 SYDVKM, per germline. The CDR3 is CASSLAASEAGELFF. DNA for the CDR3: TGTGCCAGCAGTTTGGCGGCTAGTGAGGCCGGGGAGCTGTTTTTT.

This clone was seen a few times. CDR3 nucleotide sequence: TGTGCCAGCAGCTTGGGTCTCAGGCGGAGCACAGATACGCAGTATTTT. Protein: CASSLGLRRSTDTQYF. The chain employs TRBV5-8 and TRBJ2-3, with no clear D. Germline CDR1 reads SGHTS; CDR2 reads YDEGEE. The CDR3 extends over 16 amino acids. Trimming pared 0 bases from V and 0 bases from J, leaving 11 bases between.